The rows below give T cell receptor beta chains drawn from one sample of a study of T-cell reconstitution after alpha-beta-depleted transplantation in children. MiXCR, run by TCRdb on the PCR reads, gives a single entry per CDR3 protein. The sample records approximately 980,000 distinct CDR3 sequences, less than 30% being singletons. Source: PBMCs, mostly from graft donor cells, taken 360 days after TCRalphabeta/CD19-depleted stem cell transplant. Receptors originate from a boy in the first two years of life who had a stem cell transplant for SCID, so the T cells may come from the graft donor. The CDR3 runs from the conserved cysteine through the conserved F or W. D genes are given only for firm matches. Clone size, where shown, is once, few, many, or a class for clones that have expanded.

TGCAGTGCGCATACTAGCGGGGGGGCCTTACGTGAGACCCAGTACTTC | CSAHTSGGALRETQYF | TRBJ2-5 | TRBD2 | few | TRBV20-1
TGTGCCAGCCTCCGGACTAGCGGTTACAATGAGCAGTTCTTC | CASLRTSGYNEQFF | TRBJ2-1 | TRBD2 | NA | TRBV6-2/TRBV6-3
TGTGCCATCAGTGACCCGGACAGGGAAGGCACCGGGGAGCTGTTTTTT | CAISDPDREGTGELFF | TRBJ2-2 | TRBD1 | NA | TRBV10-3
TGTGCCACCAGCAGAGCGAAGCCCGGGACTAGCTTTATCGATGAGCAGTTCTTC | CATSRAKPGTSFIDEQFF | TRBJ2-1 | TRBD2 | few | TRBV15
TGTGCCAGCTCACGTAAGGACTCCTACGAGCAGTACTTC | CASSRKDSYEQYF | TRBJ2-7 | NA | NA | TRBV18
TGCGCCAGCAGCCGTATAGCGGGCTCCTACGAGCAGTACTTC | CASSRIAGSYEQYF | TRBJ2-7 | TRBD2 | NA | TRBV4-1
TGCGCCAGCAGACGGGGCAGCAATGAGCAGTTCTTC | CASRRGSNEQFF | TRBJ2-1 | NA | few | TRBV10-2
TGCGCCAGCAGCCCCCTGGGACAGGGGGCTTTAGGGAACATTCAGTACTTC | CASSPLGQGALGNIQYF | TRBJ2-4 | TRBD1 | NA | TRBV5-1
TGTGCCAGCAGTTTTTCCGGGACAGGGCTCTACGAGCAGTACTTC | CASSFSGTGLYEQYF | TRBJ2-7 | TRBD1 | many | TRBV28
TGTGCCAGCAGCCCCAAGGGGCTACTAGCGGGGGCCAATGAGCAGTTCTTC | CASSPKGLLAGANEQFF | TRBJ2-1 | TRBD2 | many | TRBV14
TGTGCCAGCCGATTGGGGAGCAATCAGCCCCAGCATTTT | CASRLGSNQPQHF | TRBJ1-5 | NA | NA | TRBV7-2
TGTGCCAGCAGTGAAAGGGACCCCTCGAAAGATACGCAGTATTTT | CASSERDPSKDTQYF | TRBJ2-3 | NA | few | TRBV12-3/TRBV12-4
TGTGCCAGCAGCTTTACAGGAGGGCCCGGGGAGCTGTTTTTT | CASSFTGGPGELFF | TRBJ2-2 | NA | NA | TRBV7-8
TGTGCCAGCAGTTCCTACAGGGGGCGCGGAAATGAGCAGTTCTTC | CASSSYRGRGNEQFF | TRBJ2-1 | TRBD1 | few | TRBV27
TGCGCCAGCAGCTTGGCAAGGGGCACCGGGGAGCTGTTTTTT | CASSLARGTGELFF | TRBJ2-2 | NA | many | TRBV5-1
TGTGCCAGCAGTACAGGGTGGGAAAACACTGAAGCTTTCTTT | CASSTGWENTEAFF | TRBJ1-1 | NA | NA | TRBV27
TGCGCCAGCAGCCAAGATCAAGGTGCGGACTATAATTCACCCCTCCACTTT | CASSQDQGADYNSPLHF | TRBJ1-6 | NA | NA | TRBV4-1
TGCGCCAGCAGCCAAGAGGATCTCGGCGGGTACGAGCAGTACTTC | CASSQEDLGGYEQYF | TRBJ2-7 | NA | NA | TRBV4-3
TGTGCCAGCAGTGGCAGGGATAAGGGACACAATGAGCAGTTCTTC | CASSGRDKGHNEQFF | TRBJ2-1 | NA | few | TRBV28
TGTGCCACCAGCCGTCGGGACAAACGAAATGAGCAGTTCTTC | CATSRRDKRNEQFF | TRBJ2-1 | NA | many | TRBV15
TGCAGTGCGAGGTGGCAGGTTAATGAAAAACTGTTTTTT | CSARWQVNEKLFF | TRBJ1-4 | NA | few | TRBV20-1
TGTGCCAGCAGTTTACAGGGGGCGCTAGGGGATACGCAGTATTTT | CASSLQGALGDTQYF | TRBJ2-3 | TRBD1 | few | TRBV12-3/TRBV12-4
TGCGCCAGCAGCCAAGATCTTGGGGGGGCAGGAGCCTACAATGAGCAGTTCTTC | CASSQDLGGAGAYNEQFF | TRBJ2-1 | NA | few | TRBV4-1
TGTGCCAGCAGCTTACCAAACGGAAGGGCCGAGTTCTTC | CASSLPNGRAEFF | TRBJ2-1 | NA | NA | TRBV13
TGTGCCACCAGTAAGGGGGTCCTGACAGGGCAGCCCCAGCATTTT | CATSKGVLTGQPQHF | TRBJ1-5 | TRBD1 | NA | TRBV15
TGTGCCAGCAGTTCACGGGGGCTAGGGCAGTTCTTC | CASSSRGLGQFF | TRBJ2-1 | NA | few | TRBV6-5
TGCAGTGCTAGAGATGGGCAGGGGTCGCAGGGCTACACCTTC | CSARDGQGSQGYTF | TRBJ1-2 | NA | NA | TRBV20-1
TGTGCCACCAGGGGGGTGGGCAGGGGGCCATACAATGAGCAGTTCTTC | CATRGVGRGPYNEQFF | TRBJ2-1 | TRBD1 | NA | TRBV15